This T cell receptor (beta chain) was recovered during a study of CD8+ T cells in alopecia areata. V gave up 0 bases and J gave up 7 bases; unmatched junction bases: 4. This CDR3 contains 16 residues. Germline V gives CDR1 SGHDT, CDR2 YYEEEE. Treatment given: oral pan-JAK inhibitor, 5-10 mg twice daily. Sequencing used cDNA as its template, made by extracting RNA and reverse transcribing it. The data were produced by immunoSEQ multiplex PCR, yet TCRdb's version contains in-frame clones alone and is incomplete. The table includes some 170,000 clones, approximately 53% detected once. This material consisted of CD8+ T cells sorted from blood, taken at week 24, from a patient treated with tofacitinib. The clonotype was recovered from a human donor with alopecia areata. This rearrangement joins TRBV5-6 to TRBJ2-1; TRBD2 matches 13 bases. CDR3 loop: CASSLAMTSGGNEQFF. The CDR3 DNA reads TGTGCCAGCAGCTTGGCGATGACTAGCGGGGGGAATGAGCAGTTCTTC.